One sample yielded the 4 T cell receptor beta chains listed below, sequenced in a study of blood T cells in healthy people across ages. Alongside a J-beta primer mix, a sample-barcoded 5' primer served in a second PCR lasting roughly 7 to 11 cycles. TCRdb reanalysed the 5' RACE reads using MiXCR and keeps one entry per CDR3 protein. The sample lists about 780,000 distinct CDR3 sequences; 46% were seen once. Sequencing was done on a sample of blood. The receptors were sampled from a man older than 75 in good health.

CDR3 amino acids: CASISPRGLPDNEQFF. In nucleotides, the CDR3 is TGTGCCAGCATCAGTCCCAGGGGGCTACCGGACAATGAGCAGTTCTTC. The chain joins TRBV7-2 to TRBJ2-1; 8 nucleotides match TRBD1. Germline V gene sequence: CDR1 SGHTA, CDR2 FQGNSA. The V gene end was trimmed by 7 bases and the J gene end by 5 bases; junction bases not matched to a gene: 13. The CDR3 consists of 16 residues.

This clonotype was seen ten or more times. This chain uses TRBV3-1 with TRBJ2-5; no clear D gene. The germline gives CDR1 LGHDT, CDR2 YNNKEL (reference sequence). The CDR3 spans 15 residues. Trimming removed 2 bases at V and 5 bases at J, with 15 bases between. CDR3 coding DNA: TGTGCCAGCAGCCAAAGAAGCTCCCTGGCCGAGACCCAGTACTTC. It yields the protein CASSQRSSLAETQYF.

This clonotype occurred a few times. The chain links TRBV20-1 to TRBJ2-7; TRBD1 matches 8 bases. V lost 3 bases to trimming and J lost 0 bases; unmatched junction nucleotides: 4. The CDR3 covers 14 residues. In germline, CDR1 is DFQATT, CDR2 SNEGSKA (reference sequence). The CDR3 DNA is TGCAGTGCTAGGAGGACAGGGATCTCCTACGAGCAGTACTTC. This translates into CSARRTGISYEQYF.

This clonotype has just a few counts. This chain joins TRBV19 and TRBJ2-7; 7 nucleotides line up with TRBD1. From germline, CDR1 is LNHDA and CDR2 SQIVND (reference sequence). The V gene end was trimmed by 4 bases and the J gene end by 0 bases; junction bases not matched to a gene: 3. CDR3 length equals 14 residues. The CDR3 DNA follows: TGTGCCAGTAGTAAACGACAGGGCTCCTACGAGCAGTACTTC. The encoded protein is CASSKRQGSYEQYF.